This TCR beta chain was sequenced during a study of T cell changes during pregnancy in multiple sclerosis (dated by TCRdb to between 2018 and 2021). A note on the overall study: Changes in the T cell repertoire over the course of pregnancy were examined in this study in women with multiple sclerosis.

Libraries were prepared through the immunoSEQ multiplex PCR assay. As stored in TCRdb, this immuneACCESS dataset retains in-frame rearrangements with V and J assigned. A fraction of the clones does not appear; measured against another copy, unresolved V genes explain less than half of the discrepancy, and the remainder lacks a known reason. Counted in this sample were 100,000 or so clones; over 85% of them appeared once. Of the sample, almost 1% is held by the ten largest clones. Per the germline V gene, SGHTA is the CDR1 and FQGNSA is the CDR2. Counted from cysteine to phenylalanine, this CDR3 has 19 amino acids. Just the 57-base CDR3 DNA is kept, in frame starting at base 1. A distance of 27 bases separates the germline ends of V and J, which lose 8 bases and 4 bases respectively. Concerning this clone: Its antigen has not been determined. No clone much larger than this one lies a single base away; base qualities are absent.

The specimen comprised peripheral blood, sampled after pregnancy. The V gene is TRBV7-2 and the J gene is TRBJ2-6; a weak D assignment points to TRBD2 (5 bases agree). The source is a female donor with multiple sclerosis, enrolled in a pregnancy study. The CDR3 has the sequence CASSVERVPGTSGANVLTF. The nucleotide sequence reads as follows: TGTGCCAGCTCCGTCGAGAGGGTCCCAGGCACCAGCGGGGCCAACGTCCTGACTTTC.